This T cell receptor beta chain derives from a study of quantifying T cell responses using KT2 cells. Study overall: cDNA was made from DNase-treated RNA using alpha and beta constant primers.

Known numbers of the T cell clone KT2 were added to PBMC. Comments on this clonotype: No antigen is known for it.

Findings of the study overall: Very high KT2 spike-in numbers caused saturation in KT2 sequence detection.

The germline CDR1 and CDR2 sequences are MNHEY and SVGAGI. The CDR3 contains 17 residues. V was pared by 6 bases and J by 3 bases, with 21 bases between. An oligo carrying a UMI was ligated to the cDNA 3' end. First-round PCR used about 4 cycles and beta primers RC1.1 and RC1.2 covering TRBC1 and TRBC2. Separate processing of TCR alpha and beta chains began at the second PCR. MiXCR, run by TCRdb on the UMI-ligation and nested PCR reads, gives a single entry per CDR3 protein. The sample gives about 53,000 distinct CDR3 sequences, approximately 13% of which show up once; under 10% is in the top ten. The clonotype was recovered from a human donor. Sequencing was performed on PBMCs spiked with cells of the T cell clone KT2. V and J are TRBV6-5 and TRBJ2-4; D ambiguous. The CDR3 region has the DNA TGTGCCAGCAGCCCAAGACAACAAGGGTCGGGCAAAAACATTCAGTACTTC. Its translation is CASSPRQQGSGKNIQYF.